This is a list of T cell receptor beta chains from one sample in a study of beta chain features in type 1 diabetes. The assay was immunoSEQ multiplex PCR, and TCRdb's table has in-frame clones only and misses some. The top ten hold roughly 0.75% of the sample, which has some 140,000 clones, around 9% seen once. The sequenced material came from central memory CD4+ T cells from blood. The receptors were gathered from a man aged 25 to 40 with type 1 diabetes. The CDR3 runs from the conserved cysteine through the conserved F or W. Each record gives: D gene, V gene, clone size, J gene, CDR3 DNA, CDR3 protein. A D gene is named only where the DNA matches it firmly. A row's size may be missing; if present it is once, few, many or a size class.

.,TRBV6-1,.,TRBJ2-7,TGTGCCAGCAGCCGACTGATCCGGGAGCAGTACTTC,CASSRLIREQYF
.,TRBV11-1,few,TRBJ2-1,TGTGCCAGCAGCCCCCCCCAGGGGCCCTCCTACAATGAGCAGTTCTTC,CASSPPQGPSYNEQFF
TRBD1,TRBV19,.,TRBJ1-1,TGTGCCAGTAGCCCCAAACAGGGGGTAAGGACTGAAGCTTTCTTT,CASSPKQGVRTEAFF
TRBD1,TRBV28,.,TRBJ1-6,TGTGCCAGCAGTTTATCCGACAGGGATAATTCACCCCTCCACTTT,CASSLSDRDNSPLHF
.,TRBV5-1,.,TRBJ2-3,TGCGCCAGCAGCCTCGGGTCTTCGGATACGCAGTATTTT,CASSLGSSDTQYF
.,TRBV7-9,few,TRBJ2-7,TGTGCCAGCAGCCAACAGTACTACGAGCAGTACTTC,CASSQQYYEQYF
TRBD2,TRBV7-3,few,TRBJ2-1,TGTGCCAGCACTCCGGGACTAGCGGGGGGGCACGGGCAGTTCTTC,CASTPGLAGGHGQFF
TRBD1,TRBV5-1,.,TRBJ1-4,TGCGCCAGCAGGAGGACAGGGGGCGGGAATGAAAAACTGTTTTTT,CASRRTGGGNEKLFF
TRBD2,TRBV5-4,.,TRBJ2-7,TGTGCCAGCAGCAGCGGACTAGCGCAAATCTACGAGCAGTACTTC,CASSSGLAQIYEQYF
.,TRBV11-1,.,TRBJ2-7,TGTGCCAGCAGCTTCAGATCCGGGGCCTACGAGCAGTACTTC,CASSFRSGAYEQYF
TRBD1,TRBV4-3,.,TRBJ1-6,TGCGCCAGCAGCCAAGCCGGGACAGTTAATTCACCCCTCCACTTT,CASSQAGTVNSPLHF
TRBD1,TRBV19,few,TRBJ2-2,TGTGCCAGCGGGGACAGGGGGTTCACCGGGGAGCTGTTTTTT,CASGDRGFTGELFF
.,TRBV11-2,.,TRBJ2-1,TGTGCCAGCAGCTCAAGAGGGCAGGAGCAGTTCTTC,CASSSRGQEQFF
TRBD1,TRBV29-1,.,TRBJ2-5,TGCAGCGGGACACAGGGGGCGGTCAAAGAGACCCAGTACTTC,CSGTQGAVKETQYF
TRBD1,TRBV5-1,.,TRBJ1-2,TGCGCCAGCAGTCAGCAGGGGGCGTATGGCTACACCTTC,CASSQQGAYGYTF
.,TRBV5-6,few,TRBJ2-1,TGTGCCAGCCGATCTTGGGACCGGGAGAGGAATGAGCAGTTCTTC,CASRSWDRERNEQFF
TRBD2,TRBV27,.,TRBJ2-1,TGTGCCAGCAGCCCCGGGGGGGACCCAATCCCAGGGCAGTTCTTC,CASSPGGDPIPGQFF
TRBD1,TRBV19,few,TRBJ1-6,TGTGCCAGTACCCCGACAGGGGGCGGCTCACCCCTCCACTTT,CASTPTGGGSPLHF
.,TRBV5-1,few,TRBJ2-3,TGCGCCAGCAGCTTGCTGACAGGTGATGGCACAGATACGCAGTATTTT,CASSLLTGDGTDTQYF
TRBD1,TRBV5-1,few,TRBJ2-3,TGCGCCAGCAGCTTGGAGCTTTGGGCAGGGGGCAACGCGCAGTATTTT,CASSLELWAGGNAQYF
.,TRBV2,.,TRBJ1-4,TGTGCCAGCAGGGTCACGGCTAATGAAAAACTGTTTTTT,CASRVTANEKLFF
TRBD1,TRBV9,.,TRBJ2-1,TGTGCCAGCAGCGTAGACCCGACAGGGGATGAGCAGTTCTTC,CASSVDPTGDEQFF
TRBD1,TRBV28,.,TRBJ2-7,TGTGCCAGCAGTAGGACAGGGGGCCCACACGAGCAGTACTTC,CASSRTGGPHEQYF
.,TRBV6-6,.,TRBJ2-1,TGTGCCATCAGTGACCAGGGGCGGAATGAGCAGTTCTTC,CAISDQGRNEQFF